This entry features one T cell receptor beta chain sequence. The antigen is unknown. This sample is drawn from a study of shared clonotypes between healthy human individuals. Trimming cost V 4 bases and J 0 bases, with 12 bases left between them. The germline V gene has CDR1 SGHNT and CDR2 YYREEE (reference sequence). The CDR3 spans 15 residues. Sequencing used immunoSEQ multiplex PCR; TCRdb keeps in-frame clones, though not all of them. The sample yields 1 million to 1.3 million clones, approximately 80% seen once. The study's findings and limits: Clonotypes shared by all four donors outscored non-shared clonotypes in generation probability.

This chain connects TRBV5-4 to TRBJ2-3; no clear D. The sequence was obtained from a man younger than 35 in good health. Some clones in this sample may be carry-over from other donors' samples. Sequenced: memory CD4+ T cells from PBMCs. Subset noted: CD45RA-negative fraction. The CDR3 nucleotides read TGTGCCAGCAGCGTTGGACCGACTAGCACAGATACGCAGTATTTT. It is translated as CASSVGPTSTDTQYF.